The clone carrying this TCR beta chain was counted a single time. This entry comes from a study of blood T cell repertoires in COVID-19. The CDR3 is 13 amino acids. V dropped 6 bases and J dropped 8 bases, with 19 bases sitting between them. Per the germline V gene, CDR1 is SQVTM and CDR2 is ANQGSEA. Profiled with immunoSEQ multiplex PCR; TCRdb holds only in-frame clones, not every one. This sample yields 50,000 to 65,000 clones, of which about 81% are seen a single time; under 25% belongs to the top ten. The clonotype originates from a woman aged 60-75 years with acute or convalescent COVID-19. Sequencing was performed on peripheral blood. The J gene is TRBJ1-2, the V gene TRBV29-1; no reliable D call. The CDR3 is CSVAGSGPHGYTF. The DNA for the CDR3 is TGCAGCGTGGCGGGGTCAGGACCTCACGGCTACACCTTC.